Described below is a single T cell receptor (beta chain) sequence and its context. Its antigen is unknown. The J segment lost 3 bases and the V segment lost 4 bases, leaving 11 bases of the junction unmatched. The CDR3 totals 17 residues. The germline CDR1 and CDR2 sequences are MDHEN and SYDVKM. Sequencing was performed with immunoSEQ multiplex PCR; in TCRdb, only in-frame clones are kept and a portion is missing. Of some 130,000 clones in the sample, roughly 90% were seen once. The data stem from a study of T cell responses to AZD1222 COVID-19 vaccine. General study results and limits: Receipt of two AZD1222 doses was followed by a rise in Spike-specific TCR breadth and depth. White British ancestry dominated among donors, who included more females, and clonal diversity was possibly underestimated. Of spike-specific TCRs, nearly half reportedly target regions left unmutated in variants.

The V call is TRBV28, the J call TRBJ2-3; 9 bases match TRBD1. The source material was peripheral blood, sampled 28 days after the second AZD1222 dose. The sequence derives from an adult who received the AZD1222 COVID-19 vaccine. The chain's CDR3 is CASSSPGQGWGTDTQYF. CDR3 coding DNA: TGTGCCAGCAGTTCGCCGGGACAGGGATGGGGGACAGATACGCAGTATTTT.